This T cell receptor (beta chain) was identified during a study of technical replicates of blood from four donors. V lost 5 bases, J lost 6 bases, and 7 bases stayed unmatched. CDR1 and CDR2 from the germline V gene are SGHTA and FQGNSA. CDR3 length: 15 residues. The sample holds one count of this clone. Libraries were prepared by immunoSEQ multiplex PCR; TCRdb keeps only in-frame clonotypes and omits some of them. The sample has about 100,000 clones; around 96% are singletons. This TCR derives from a human donor in good health. Material: T cells isolated from PBMCs. The chain uses TRBV7-2 and TRBJ2-3, with TRBD1 matching over 11 bases. CDR3 in DNA: TGTGCCAGCAGCCCACCCGGGACAGGGGGTGATACGCAGTATTTT. Translated: CASSPPGTGGDTQYF.